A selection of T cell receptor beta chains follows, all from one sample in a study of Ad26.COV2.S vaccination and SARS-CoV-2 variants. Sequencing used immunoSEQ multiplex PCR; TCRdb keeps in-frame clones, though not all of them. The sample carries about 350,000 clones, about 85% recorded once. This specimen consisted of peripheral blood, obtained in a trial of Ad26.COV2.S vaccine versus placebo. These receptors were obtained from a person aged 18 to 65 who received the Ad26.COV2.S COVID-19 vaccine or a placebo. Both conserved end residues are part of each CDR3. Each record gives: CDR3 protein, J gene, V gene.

CASRPDGDNQPQHF TRBJ1-5 TRBV2
CASSKDEGKNTEAFF TRBJ1-1 TRBV21-1
CASSESGGRYEQFF TRBJ2-1 TRBV10-1
CATTPLRPYEQYF TRBJ2-7 TRBV6-6
CASSLYPQGAVGNQPQHF TRBJ1-5 TRBV5-1
CASSLGSEAFF TRBJ1-1 TRBV5-4
CASSPLRTSGATDTQYF TRBJ2-3 TRBV4-1
CASSQGSSDRGYEQYF TRBJ2-7 TRBV4-1
CASSSQGPAYEQYF TRBJ2-7 TRBV28
CASSRAVWQYF TRBJ2-3 TRBV19
CASSRLADTQYF TRBJ2-3 TRBV7-8
CAISDDRGHSVDTQYF TRBJ2-3 TRBV10-3
CASSIQNPQGYGYTF TRBJ1-2 TRBV19
CASSQVIGVRQYEQYF TRBJ2-7 TRBV3-1/TRBV3-2
CAWSLQGLAGDTQYF TRBJ2-3 TRBV30
CASSIDWQGAGELFF TRBJ2-2 TRBV19
CASSLILVLTSTDTQYF TRBJ2-3 TRBV7-9
CASSPPFGDRAPSGANVLTF TRBJ2-6 TRBV5-1
CASSYSRRVGNQPQHF TRBJ1-5 TRBV6-2/TRBV6-3
CASSLDRAGNQPQHF TRBJ1-5 TRBV7-2
CACPEQGRTGELFF TRBJ2-2 TRBV30
CASTPLRGEAFF TRBJ1-1 TRBV28
CASSEYRQLTGELFF TRBJ2-2 TRBV25-1
CASSLNTGPTYEQYF TRBJ2-7 TRBV11-3
CASSQDRGNYGYTF TRBJ1-2 TRBV3-1/TRBV3-2
CASRGNLYEQYF TRBJ2-7 TRBV2
CASSLFPGQVLHQPQHF TRBJ1-5 TRBV5-4
CASSIVGTGEYEQYF TRBJ2-7 TRBV19
CASSQESDEQFF TRBJ2-1 TRBV4-1
CASSVRTSETYEQYF TRBJ2-7 TRBV18
CASSYNSGNLQETQYF TRBJ2-5 TRBV6-5
CASSRTSGRFSYNEQFF TRBJ2-1 TRBV3-1/TRBV3-2
CASSLTTGTEHSPLHF TRBJ1-6 TRBV7-9
CASSPDRAGTEAFF TRBJ1-1 TRBV7-2
CASSPDRSSNTGELFF TRBJ2-2 TRBV5-4
CASSPRGGSSYEQYF TRBJ2-7 TRBV18
CASSLVSLSSTDTQYF TRBJ2-3 TRBV5-1
CASGGWGGYEQYF TRBJ2-7 TRBV19
CASSVGRGSIQPQHF TRBJ1-5 TRBV28
CASSHRDRVLNTQYF TRBJ2-3 TRBV6-2/TRBV6-3
CASSLGSTNEQFF TRBJ2-1 TRBV27
CASSLEQPGTEAFF TRBJ1-1 TRBV5-1
CASTWTGAKANEKLFF TRBJ1-4 TRBV19
CATSGGGGGSYEQYF TRBJ2-7 TRBV15
CASSLAGTGDIQYF TRBJ2-4 TRBV7-9
CATTPSPPFSSYNEQFF TRBJ2-1 TRBV28
CASSYSGWEAFF TRBJ1-1 TRBV6-2/TRBV6-3
CASRGYRSRGVYTDTQYF TRBJ2-3 TRBV6-4
CASSFRGREQFF TRBJ2-1 TRBV27
CASSLDRAAYEQYF TRBJ2-7 TRBV6-2/TRBV6-3
CATSDPGLAGGSDTQYF TRBJ2-3 TRBV24-1
CASSPGGNTEAFF TRBJ1-1 TRBV18
CASHLYGGSTEAFF TRBJ1-1 TRBV19
CATSDNGDGQGANIQYF TRBJ2-4 TRBV24-1